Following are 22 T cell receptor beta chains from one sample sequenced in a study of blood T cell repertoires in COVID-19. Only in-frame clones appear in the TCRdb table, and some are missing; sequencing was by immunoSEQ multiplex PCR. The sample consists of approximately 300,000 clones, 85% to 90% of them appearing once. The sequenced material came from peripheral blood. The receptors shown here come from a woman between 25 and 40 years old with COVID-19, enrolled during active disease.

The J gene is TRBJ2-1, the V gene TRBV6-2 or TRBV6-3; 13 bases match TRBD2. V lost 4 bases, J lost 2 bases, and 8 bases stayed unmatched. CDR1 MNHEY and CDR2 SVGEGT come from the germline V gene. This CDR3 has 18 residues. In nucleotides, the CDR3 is TGTGCCAGCAGTTTTTCGGGACTAGCGGGGAGCGCCTACAATGAGCAGTTCTTC. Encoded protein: CASSFSGLAGSAYNEQFF.

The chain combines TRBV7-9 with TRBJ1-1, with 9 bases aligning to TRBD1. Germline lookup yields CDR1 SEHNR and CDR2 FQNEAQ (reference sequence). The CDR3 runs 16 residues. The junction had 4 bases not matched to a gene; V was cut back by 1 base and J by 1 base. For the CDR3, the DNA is TGTGCCAGCAGCTTAGACGGGACAGGGCCGAACACTGAAGCTTTCTTT. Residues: CASSLDGTGPNTEAFF.

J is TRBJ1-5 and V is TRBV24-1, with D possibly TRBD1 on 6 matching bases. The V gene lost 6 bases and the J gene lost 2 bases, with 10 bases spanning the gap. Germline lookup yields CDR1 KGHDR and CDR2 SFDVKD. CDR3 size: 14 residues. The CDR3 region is CATSWGGGNQPQHF. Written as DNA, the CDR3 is TGTGCCACCAGTTGGGGGGGCGGCAATCAGCCCCAGCATTTT.

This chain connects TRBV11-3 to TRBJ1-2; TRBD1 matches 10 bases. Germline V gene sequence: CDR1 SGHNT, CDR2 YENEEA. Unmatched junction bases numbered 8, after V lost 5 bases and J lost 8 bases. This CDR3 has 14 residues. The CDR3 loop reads CASSAGTGAVGYTF. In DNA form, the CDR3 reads TGTGCCAGCAGCGCCGGGACAGGGGCAGTCGGCTACACCTTC.

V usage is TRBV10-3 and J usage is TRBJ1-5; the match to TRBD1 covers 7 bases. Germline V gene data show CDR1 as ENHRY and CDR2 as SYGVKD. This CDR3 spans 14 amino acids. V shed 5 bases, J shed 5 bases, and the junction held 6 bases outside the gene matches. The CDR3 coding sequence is TGTGCCATCAGTAAGGGACAGCGAGATCAGCCCCAGCATTTT. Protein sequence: CAISKGQRDQPQHF.

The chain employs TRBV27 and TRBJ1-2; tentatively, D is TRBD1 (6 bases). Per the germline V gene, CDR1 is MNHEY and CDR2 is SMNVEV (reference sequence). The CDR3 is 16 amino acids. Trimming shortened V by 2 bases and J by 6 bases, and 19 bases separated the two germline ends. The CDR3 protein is CASSLKAGDNLHGYTF. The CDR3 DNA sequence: TGTGCCAGCAGTTTAAAGGCAGGGGATAATTTGCATGGCTACACCTTC.

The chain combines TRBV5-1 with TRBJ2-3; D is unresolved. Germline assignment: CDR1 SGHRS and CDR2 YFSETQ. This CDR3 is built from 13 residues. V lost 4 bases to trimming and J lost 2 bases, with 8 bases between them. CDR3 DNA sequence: TGCGCCAGCAGCCTCTCGGTCACAGATACGCAGTATTTT. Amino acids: CASSLSVTDTQYF.

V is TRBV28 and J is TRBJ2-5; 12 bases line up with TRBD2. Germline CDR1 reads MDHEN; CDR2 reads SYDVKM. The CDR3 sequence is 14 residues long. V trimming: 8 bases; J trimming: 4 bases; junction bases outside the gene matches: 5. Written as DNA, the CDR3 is TGTGCCAGCGGCACACTAGCGGGGGGAGAGACCCAGTACTTC. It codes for CASGTLAGGETQYF.

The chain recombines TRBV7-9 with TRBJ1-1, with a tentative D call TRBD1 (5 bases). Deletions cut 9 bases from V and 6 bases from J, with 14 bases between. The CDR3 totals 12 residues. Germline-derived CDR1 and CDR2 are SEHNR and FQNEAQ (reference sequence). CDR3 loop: CASRGGASEAFF. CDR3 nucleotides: TGTGCCAGTAGAGGAGGGGCCTCTGAAGCTTTCTTT.

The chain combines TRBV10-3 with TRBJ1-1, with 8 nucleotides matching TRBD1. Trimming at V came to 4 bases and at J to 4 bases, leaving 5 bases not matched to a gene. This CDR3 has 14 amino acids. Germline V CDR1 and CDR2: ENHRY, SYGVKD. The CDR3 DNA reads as TGTGCCATCAGTGTACAGGGGGACGTCACTGAAGCTTTCTTT. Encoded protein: CAISVQGDVTEAFF.

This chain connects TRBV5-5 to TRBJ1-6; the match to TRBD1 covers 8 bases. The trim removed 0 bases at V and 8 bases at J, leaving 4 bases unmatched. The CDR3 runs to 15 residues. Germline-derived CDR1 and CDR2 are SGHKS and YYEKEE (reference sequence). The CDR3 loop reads CASSLGQGTDSPLHF. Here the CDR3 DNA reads TGTGCCAGCAGCTTGGGACAGGGGACTGATTCACCCCTCCACTTT. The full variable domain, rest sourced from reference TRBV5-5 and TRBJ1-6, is DAGVTQSPTHLIKTRGQQVTLRCSPISGHKSVSWYQQVLGQGPQFIFQYYEKEERGRGNFPDRFSARQFPNYSSELNVNALLLGDSALYLCASSLGQGTDSPLHFGNGTRLTVT.

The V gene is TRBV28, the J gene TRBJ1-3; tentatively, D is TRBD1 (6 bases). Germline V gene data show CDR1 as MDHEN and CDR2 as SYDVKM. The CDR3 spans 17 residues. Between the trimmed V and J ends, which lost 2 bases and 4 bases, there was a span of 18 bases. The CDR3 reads CASSLNTRGQGGNTIYF. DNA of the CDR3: TGTGCCAGCAGTTTAAATACGCGTGGGCAGGGGGGAAACACCATATATTTT.

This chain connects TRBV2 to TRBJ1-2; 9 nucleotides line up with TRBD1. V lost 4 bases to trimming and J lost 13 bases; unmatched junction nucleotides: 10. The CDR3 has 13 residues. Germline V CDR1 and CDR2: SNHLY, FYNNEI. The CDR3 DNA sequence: TGTGCCAGCAGTGTCAGGACAGGGGCCCACGCCACCTTC. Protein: CASSVRTGAHATF.

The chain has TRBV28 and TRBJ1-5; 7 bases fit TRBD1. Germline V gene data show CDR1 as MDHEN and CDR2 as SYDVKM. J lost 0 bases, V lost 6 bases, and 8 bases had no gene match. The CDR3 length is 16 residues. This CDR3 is CASRLTGTDSNQPQHF. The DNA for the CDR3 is TGTGCCAGCAGGCTCACCGGGACAGATAGCAATCAGCCCCAGCATTTT.

Here the CDR3 reads CASNRDRYTDTQYF. For the CDR3, the DNA is TGTGCCAGCAACCGGGACAGGTACACAGATACGCAGTATTTT. V is TRBV24-1 and J is TRBJ2-3, with 8 bases that match TRBD1. This CDR3 region has 14 residues. Germline CDR1 reads KGHDR; CDR2 reads SFDVKD. The V segment lost 11 bases and the J segment 2 bases; nucleotides outside the gene matches: 8.

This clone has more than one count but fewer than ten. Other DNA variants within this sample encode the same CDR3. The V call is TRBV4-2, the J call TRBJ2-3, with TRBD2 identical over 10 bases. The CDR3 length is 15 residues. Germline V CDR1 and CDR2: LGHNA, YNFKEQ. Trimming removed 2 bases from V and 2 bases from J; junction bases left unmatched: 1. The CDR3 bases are TGTGCCAGCAGCCAAAGCGGGGGGGCCACAGATACGCAGTATTTT. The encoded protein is CASSQSGGATDTQYF.

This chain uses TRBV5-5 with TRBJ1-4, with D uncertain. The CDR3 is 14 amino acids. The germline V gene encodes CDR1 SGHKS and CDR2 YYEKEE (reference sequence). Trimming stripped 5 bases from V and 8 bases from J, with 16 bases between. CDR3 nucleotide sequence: TGTGCCAGCAGATCCGTCTGGGAGGACGAAAAACTGTTTTTT. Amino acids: CASRSVWEDEKLFF.

The CDR3 sequence is CASSKRGRGQARTYEQYV. CDR3 DNA sequence: TGTGCCAGCAGCAAAAGGGGGAGGGGACAGGCCCGAACCTACGAGCAGTACGTC. J is TRBJ2-7 and V is TRBV21-1; the table names TRBD1, a call not compared with the DNA. TRBV21-1 is a pseudogene locus. The CDR3 has 18 residues.

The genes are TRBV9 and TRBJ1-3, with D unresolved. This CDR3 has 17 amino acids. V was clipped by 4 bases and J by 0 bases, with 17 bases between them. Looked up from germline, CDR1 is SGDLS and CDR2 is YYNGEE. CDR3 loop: CASSPDFFRSSGNTIYF. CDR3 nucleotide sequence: TGTGCCAGCAGCCCTGACTTTTTCCGGAGCTCTGGAAACACCATATATTTT.

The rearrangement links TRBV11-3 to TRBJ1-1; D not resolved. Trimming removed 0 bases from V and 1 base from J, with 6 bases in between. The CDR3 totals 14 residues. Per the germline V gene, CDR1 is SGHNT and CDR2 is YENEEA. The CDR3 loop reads CASSLEAENTEAFF. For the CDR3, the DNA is TGTGCCAGCAGCTTAGAGGCAGAGAACACTGAAGCTTTCTTT.

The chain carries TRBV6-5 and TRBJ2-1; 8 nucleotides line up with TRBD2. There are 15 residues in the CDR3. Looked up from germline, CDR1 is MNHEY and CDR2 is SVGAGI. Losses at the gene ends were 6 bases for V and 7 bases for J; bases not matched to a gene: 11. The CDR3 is CASRRRGGGPNEQFF. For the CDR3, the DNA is TGTGCCAGCAGGCGTCGGGGCGGGGGGCCTAATGAGCAGTTCTTC.

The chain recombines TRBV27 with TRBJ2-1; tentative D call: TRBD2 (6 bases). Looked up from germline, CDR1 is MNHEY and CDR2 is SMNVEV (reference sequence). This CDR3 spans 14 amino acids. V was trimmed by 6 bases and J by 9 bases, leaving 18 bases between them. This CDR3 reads CASREGFSTGEQFF. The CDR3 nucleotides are TGTGCCAGCAGGGAGGGATTTAGCACCGGTGAGCAGTTCTTC.